This T cell receptor beta chain emerged from a study of cytomegalovirus exposure and HLA in healthy donors. Findings of the study overall: Later analysis suggested links between common viral pathogens and several top significant clusters. Sequence variants that were highly shared formed a cluster that was likely a sequencing artifact.

Comments on this clone: Its antigen is unidentified.

The PCR was carried out with 60 Vbeta primers and 13 Jbeta primers. Sequencing used immunoSEQ multiplex PCR; TCRdb keeps in-frame clones, though not all of them. The top ten clones hold roughly 1.5% of a sample with fewer than 250,000 clones, 60% to 85% of them seen once. The junction had 3 bases not matched to a gene; V was cut back by 6 bases and J by 2 bases. Germline CDR1 MDHEN, CDR2 SYDVKM. This CDR3 is built from 14 residues. Source material: PBMCs. The origin of this receptor is a woman aged 18-29 years in good health and CMV-seronegative. The V call is TRBV28, the J call TRBJ1-3; 8 nucleotides agree with TRBD1. This CDR3 is CASRSTGAGNTIYF. In DNA, the CDR3 is TGTGCCAGCAGATCGACAGGGGCTGGAAACACCATATATTTT.